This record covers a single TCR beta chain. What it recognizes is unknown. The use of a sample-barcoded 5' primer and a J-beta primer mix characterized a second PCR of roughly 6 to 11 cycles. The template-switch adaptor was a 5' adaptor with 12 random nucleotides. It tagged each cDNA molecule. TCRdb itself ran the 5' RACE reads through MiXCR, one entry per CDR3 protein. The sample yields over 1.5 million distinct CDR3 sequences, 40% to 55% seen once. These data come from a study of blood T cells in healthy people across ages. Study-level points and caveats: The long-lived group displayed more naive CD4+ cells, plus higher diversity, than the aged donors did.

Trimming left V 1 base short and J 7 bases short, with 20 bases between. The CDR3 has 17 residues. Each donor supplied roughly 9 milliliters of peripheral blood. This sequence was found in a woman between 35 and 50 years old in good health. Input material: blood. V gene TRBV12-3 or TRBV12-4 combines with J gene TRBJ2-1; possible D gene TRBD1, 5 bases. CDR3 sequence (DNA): TGTGCCAGCAGTTTAGGTTCAGGGTCCCCTCGCGCAAATGAGCAGTTCTTC. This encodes CASSLGSGSPRANEQFF.